This entry features one T cell receptor (beta chain) sequence. V was pared by 6 bases and J by 1 base, with 12 bases between. The CDR3 spans 14 residues. CDR1 SGHRS and CDR2 YFSETQ come from the germline V gene. These data originate in a study of blood T cell repertoires in COVID-19. For the study at large: Acute-phase and convalescent COVID-19 samples originated in the United States, Italy and Spain. The analysed material was cDNA or gDNA that came from T cells, B-cell-depleted T cells, or PBMCs.

Original data processing: By means of reference gene primer amplification, nucleated cell counts were estimated. The data were produced by immunoSEQ multiplex PCR, yet TCRdb's version contains in-frame clones alone and is incomplete. The DNA was the basis for D and trimming; V, J and clone size are from that table. This sample yields about 190,000 clones, of which around nine tenths are seen a single time; 9.5% to 15% belongs to the top ten. Enrolled during active infection, Seattle patients were then followed longitudinally. The receptor was derived from a woman in her 70s with COVID-19, enrolled during active disease. Sequenced: peripheral blood. This chain links TRBV5-1 with TRBJ2-3, with a possible D match to TRBD2 (5 bases). In DNA, the CDR3 is TGCGCCAGCACCTCCGGGGTAGGCACAGATACGCAGTATTTT. It specifies CASTSGVGTDTQYF.